Listed here are 19 T cell receptor beta chains from one sample, sequenced in a study of cytomegalovirus exposure and HLA in healthy donors. The repertoire was sequenced with immunoSEQ multiplex PCR; TCRdb's copy has only in-frame clones and lacks some. This sample has 250,000 to 350,000 clones, with roughly nine tenths found just once. Sequencing was done on a sample of PBMCs. These receptors were collected from a woman aged 25 to 39 in good health and CMV-seropositive.

The V call is TRBV12-5, the J call TRBJ1-2; D gene ambiguous. Trimming cost V 5 bases and J 8 bases, with 9 bases left between them. CDR1 and CDR2 from the germline V gene are LGHNT and FRNRAP. This CDR3 region has 11 residues. This CDR3 reads CASGRRGGYTF. In DNA form, the CDR3 reads TGTGCTAGTGGTCGACGCGGCGGCTACACCTTC.

This chain uses TRBV13 with TRBJ1-1; a weak D match, TRBD1 (5 bases). The CDR3 is made up of 14 amino acids. Germline V gives CDR1 PRHDT, CDR2 FYEKMQ (reference sequence). Deletions cut 0 bases from V and 4 bases from J, with 9 bases between. CDR3 in DNA: TGTGCCAGCAGCTTAGGTTGGGGGGGCACTGAAGCTTTCTTT. This sequence encodes CASSLGWGGTEAFF.

The rearrangement uses TRBV29-1 and TRBJ2-5; TRBD1 agrees at 12 bases. CDR1 SQVTM and CDR2 ANQGSEA come from the germline V gene. J lost 4 bases, V lost 6 bases, and 12 bases had no gene match. The CDR3 is made up of 16 amino acids. The CDR3 nucleotides read TGCAGCGTAGTCCCGGGACAGGGGGCGGGCAGAGAGACCCAGTACTTC. This sequence encodes CSVVPGQGAGRETQYF.

This clone has just a few counts. The genes are TRBV28 and TRBJ1-2, with D possibly TRBD1 on 5 matching bases. CDR1 is MDHEN and CDR2 is SYDVKM in the germline V gene. V dropped 3 bases and J dropped 7 bases, with 12 bases sitting between them. The CDR3 loop spans 13 amino acids. Written as DNA, the CDR3 is TGTGCCAGCAGTTTCAGCAGGGCGGTTGGCTACACCTTC. It translates to CASSFSRAVGYTF.

The genes are TRBV7-9 and TRBJ2-3; TRBD1 is a possible D gene (5 bases). Germline CDR1 reads SEHNR; CDR2 reads FQNEAQ (reference sequence). This CDR3 contains 12 residues. The ends were cut back, 4 bases at V and 8 bases at J, with 10 bases in the middle. The CDR3 bases are TGTGCCAGCAGCTCAGACAGCCCTACGCAGTATTTT. Its translation: CASSSDSPTQYF.

This chain joins TRBV9 and TRBJ2-3, with 8 bases lining up with TRBD1. The CDR3 totals 17 residues. From germline, CDR1 is SGDLS and CDR2 YYNGEE. V was clipped by 0 bases and J by 2 bases; unmatched bases: 8. CDR3 coding DNA: TGTGCCAGCAGCGTAGCTTCGGGACAGGAATTCACAGATACGCAGTATTTT. Amino acid sequence: CASSVASGQEFTDTQYF. The full variable domain, rest sourced from reference TRBV9 and TRBJ2-3, is DSGVTQTPKHLITATGQRVTLRCSPRSGDLSVYWYQQSLDQGLQFLIQYYNGEERAKGNILERFSAQQFPDLHSELNLSSLELGDSALYFCASSVASGQEFTDTQYFGPGTRLTVL.

V usage is TRBV30 and J usage is TRBJ1-2; D is ambiguous. This CDR3 has 13 residues. V gave up 4 bases and J gave up 2 bases, with 11 bases separating them. Per germline, CDR1 GTSNPN and CDR2 SVGIG (reference sequence). The CDR3 sequence: CAWKPQTNYGYTF. The CDR3 coding sequence is TGTGCCTGGAAGCCTCAAACCAACTATGGCTACACCTTC.

V gene TRBV28 combines with J gene TRBJ2-1, with D perhaps being TRBD1 or TRBD2 (5 bases each). Trimming stripped 6 bases from V and 7 bases from J, with 16 bases between. There are 14 residues in the CDR3. Germline V gene lookup returns CDR1 MDHEN and CDR2 SYDVKM. The CDR3 is CASSPGASPNEQFF. DNA for the CDR3: TGTGCCAGCAGCCCCGGGGCTAGCCCGAATGAGCAGTTCTTC.

The count of this clone is one. CDR3 sequence: CASSVELAGDNEQFF. CDR3 nucleotide sequence: TGTGCCAGCAGCGTAGAACTAGCGGGAGACAATGAGCAGTTCTTC. The chain recombines TRBV9 with TRBJ2-1; 11 bases align to TRBD2. The germline V gene has CDR1 SGDLS and CDR2 YYNGEE. Unmatched junction bases numbered 1, after V lost 0 bases and J lost 5 bases. This CDR3 comprises 15 residues.

This clone came up once. The J gene is TRBJ1-5, the V gene TRBV6-1; no firm D call. Trimming removed 5 bases from V and 0 bases from J, with 11 bases in between. The CDR3 contains 15 residues. CDR1 MNHNS and CDR2 SASEGT come from the germline V gene. The CDR3 bases are TGTGCCAGCAGTAAAACGACGGATAGCAATCAGCCCCAGCATTTT. It translates to CASSKTTDSNQPQHF.

CDR3 residues: CASSSPDTGWGTGELFF. CDR3 nucleotides: TGTGCCAGCAGCAGCCCCGACACAGGGTGGGGCACCGGGGAGCTGTTTTTT. This rearrangement joins TRBV13 to TRBJ2-2, with a tentative D call TRBD1 (6 bases). CDR3 size: 17 residues. The V gene's germline CDR1 is PRHDT and CDR2 FYEKMQ (reference sequence). Between the trimmed V and J ends, which lost 5 bases and 4 bases, there was a span of 20 bases.

The V call is TRBV5-1, the J call TRBJ2-7; 7 nucleotides align to TRBD2. The CDR3 runs to 15 residues. After removal of 8 bases from V and 1 base from J, the junction contained 12 bases not matched to a gene. Looked up from germline, CDR1 is SGHRS and CDR2 is YFSETQ. CDR3: CASGSFGGGSYEQYF. The CDR3 coding sequence is TGCGCCAGTGGCAGTTTCGGCGGGGGATCCTACGAGCAGTACTTC.

V gene TRBV2 combines with J gene TRBJ1-2; TRBD1 matches 7 bases. J lost 4 bases, V lost 4 bases, and 6 bases had no gene match. The germline V gene encodes CDR1 SNHLY and CDR2 FYNNEI. This CDR3 is 14 amino acids long. The DNA of the CDR3 is TGTGCCAGCAGTGGGAGACAGGGAGGCTATGGCTACACCTTC. Translation: CASSGRQGGYGYTF.

The V gene is TRBV28, the J gene TRBJ2-6; D unclear. Germline V gene lookup returns CDR1 MDHEN and CDR2 SYDVKM. The V end was cut by 6 bases, the J end by 1 base, with 19 bases between. This CDR3 is built from 18 residues. The CDR3 protein is CASSTSQLGLSGANVLTF. CDR3 in DNA: TGTGCCAGCAGCACATCGCAGTTAGGTCTTTCTGGGGCCAACGTCCTGACTTTC. The entire variable domain, with the rest obtained from reference TRBV28 and TRBJ2-6, is as follows: DVKVTQSSRYLVKRTGEKVFLECVQDMDHENMFWYRQDPGLGLRLIYFSYDVKMKEKGDIPEGYSVSREKKERFSLILESASTNQTSMYLCASSTSQLGLSGANVLTFGAGSRLTVL.

The chain employs TRBV6-1 and TRBJ2-7, with 8 bases that match TRBD2. This CDR3 spans 15 amino acids. In germline, CDR1 is MNHNS, CDR2 SASEGT. Germline trimming cut 7 bases from V and 4 bases from J; bases unmatched to any gene: 12. The CDR3 reads CASKTQSGGEYEQYF. CDR3 nucleotide sequence: TGTGCCAGCAAAACTCAGTCGGGGGGGGAGTACGAGCAGTACTTC.

This chain uses TRBV5-1 with TRBJ2-5; D might be TRBD2 (6 bases). V was pared by 4 bases and J by 2 bases, with 12 bases between. CDR3 length: 14 amino acids. Germline-derived CDR1 and CDR2 are SGHRS and YFSETQ. DNA for the CDR3: TGCGCCAGCAGCCCGGTTGCGGGGCAAGAGACCCAGTACTTC. Amino acids: CASSPVAGQETQYF.

This clone was picked up a small number of times. V usage is TRBV29-1 and J usage is TRBJ2-2; D ambiguous. Trimming removed 6 bases from V and 7 bases from J, with 6 bases in between. This CDR3 comprises 10 residues. Germline values: CDR1 SQVTM, CDR2 ANQGSEA. The CDR3 nucleotides read TGCAGCGTCCGGGTCGGGGAGCTGTTTTTT. It translates to CSVRVGELFF.

This sequence joins TRBV4-3 and TRBJ1-2, with 9 nucleotides matching TRBD1. The junction had 9 bases not matched to a gene; V was cut back by 1 base and J by 3 bases. The CDR3 has 17 residues. The germline V gene encodes CDR1 LGHNA and CDR2 YSLEER. CDR3 in amino acids: CASSQVVGGQGYYGYTF. The CDR3 DNA reads as TGCGCCAGCAGCCAAGTTGTGGGAGGACAGGGGTACTATGGCTACACCTTC.

The chain is built from TRBV4-2 and TRBJ2-3, with TRBD2 identical over 12 bases. This CDR3 contains 19 residues. Germline V gives CDR1 LGHNA, CDR2 YNFKEQ. V shed 1 base, J shed 0 bases, and the junction held 8 bases outside the gene matches. The chain's CDR3 is CASSQAPTSGGPSTDTQYF. CDR3 sequence (DNA): TGTGCCAGCAGCCAAGCCCCGACTAGCGGGGGCCCCAGCACAGATACGCAGTATTTT.